Below, 29 T cell receptor beta chains from the same sample are listed, as sequenced in a study of shared T cell receptors in the human thymus. Sequencing was performed with immunoSEQ multiplex PCR; in TCRdb, only in-frame clones are kept and a portion is missing. Among about 380,000 clones, around 95% were seen once, and the ten largest hold roughly 0.02%. The material sequenced was thymocytes. The receptors derive from a human donor.

J is TRBJ1-6 and V is TRBV16, with D hard to call. Germline loops: CDR1 KGHSY, CDR2 FQNENV. The V end lost 3 bases, the J end lost 4 bases, and 10 bases lay between the germline ends. CDR3 length: 15 amino acids. CDR3 protein: CASSHGRRYNSPLHF. CDR3 sequence (DNA): TGTGCCAGCAGCCACGGACGCCGGTATAATTCACCCCTCCACTTT. Variable domain in full (rest from reference TRBV16 and TRBJ1-6): GEEVAQTPKHLVRGEGQKAKLYCAPIKGHSYVFWYQQVLKNEFKFLISFQNENVFDETGMPKERFSAKCLPNSPCSLEIQATKLEDSAVYFCASSHGRRYNSPLHFGNGTRLTVT.

J is TRBJ1-5 and V is TRBV28; 7 nucleotides line up with TRBD1. The CDR3 has 12 residues. With V trimmed by 7 bases and J by 6 bases, 3 bases remained unmatched. Looked up from germline, CDR1 is MDHEN and CDR2 is SYDVKM. CDR3 DNA sequence: TGTGCCAGCAACAGGGGCATTCAGCCCCAGCATTTT. Translated: CASNRGIQPQHF.

This chain connects TRBV7-6 to TRBJ2-7; D might be TRBD2 (6 bases). Germline CDR1 reads SGHVS; CDR2 reads FNYEAQ. With 0 bases removed from V and 6 bases from J, the gap between germline ends came to 9 bases. The CDR3 is 13 amino acids. CDR3 sequence reads: CASSLAGGGEQYF. CDR3 nucleotide sequence: TGTGCCAGCAGCTTAGCGGGAGGTGGCGAGCAGTACTTC.

V usage is TRBV18 and J usage is TRBJ2-3; D may be TRBD2 (8 bases). The length of the CDR3 is 21 residues. V lost 0 bases, J lost 3 bases, and 28 bases lay in between. CDR1 and CDR2 (germline): KGHSH, LQKENI. DNA for the CDR3: TGTGCCAGCTCACCACCCATGGACAGGTCTACCTCAGCGGGAGCAACAGATACGCAGTATTTT. Protein sequence: CASSPPMDRSTSAGATDTQYF.

The sample holds one count of this clone. The rearrangement uses TRBV28 and TRBJ2-3; D tentatively fits TRBD1 or TRBD2 (6 bases each). The ends were cut back, 4 bases at V and 6 bases at J, with 17 bases in the middle. CDR3 size: 15 residues. The germline V gene has CDR1 MDHEN and CDR2 SYDVKM. DNA of the CDR3: TGTGCCAGCAGTTGTAATGGGGGGCGCAAGGATACGCAGTATTTT. Its protein is CASSCNGGRKDTQYF. The whole variable domain, remainder taken from reference TRBV28 and TRBJ2-3, is DVKVTQSSRYLVKRTGEKVFLECVQDMDHENMFWYRQDPGLGLRLIYFSYDVKMKEKGDIPEGYSVSREKKERFSLILESASTNQTSMYLCASSCNGGRKDTQYFGPGTRLTVL.

The chain is built from TRBV19 and TRBJ2-7; D may be TRBD2 (5 bases). CDR3 size: 14 residues. Between the trimmed V and J ends, which lost 4 bases and 1 base, there was a span of 11 bases. Germline CDR1 is LNHDA and CDR2 is SQIVND (reference sequence). The CDR3 here is CASSRGVGSYEQYF. CDR3 coding DNA: TGTGCCAGTAGTAGGGGAGTGGGTTCCTACGAGCAGTACTTC.

The chain is built from TRBV7-3 and TRBJ2-3; 9 bases fit TRBD2. V gave up 3 bases and J gave up 4 bases; unmatched junction bases: 14. In germline, CDR1 is SGHTA, CDR2 FQGTGA. The CDR3 has 18 residues. The DNA of the CDR3 is TGTGCCAGCAGCTTTCCCCGTCGGCTAGCGGGAAAGGCAGATACGCAGTATTTT. This encodes CASSFPRRLAGKADTQYF.

The rearrangement uses TRBV7-8 and TRBJ2-3, with 7 bases lining up with TRBD1. J lost 1 base, V lost 8 bases, and 9 bases had no gene match. Germline assignment: CDR1 SGHVS and CDR2 FQNEAQ. This CDR3 contains 15 residues. CDR3 DNA: TGTGCCAGCCGCCCAAGGGACAGACGCACAGATACGCAGTATTTT. Its protein is CASRPRDRRTDTQYF.

V is TRBV28 and J is TRBJ1-3; D is ambiguous. The V and J ends lost 2 bases and 1 base respectively, with 15 bases between them. Germline CDR1 reads MDHEN; CDR2 reads SYDVKM. The length of the CDR3 is 17 residues. The CDR3 DNA sequence: TGTGCCAGCAGTTTAAGGCCGGGCCTAAATTCTGGAAACACCATATATTTT. It codes for CASSLRPGLNSGNTIYF. Complete variable domain (other parts from reference TRBV28 and TRBJ1-3): DVKVTQSSRYLVKRTGEKVFLECVQDMDHENMFWYRQDPGLGLRLIYFSYDVKMKEKGDIPEGYSVSREKKERFSLILESASTNQTSMYLCASSLRPGLNSGNTIYFGEGSWLTVV.

This clone has only one observation. The chain is built from TRBV6-5 and TRBJ2-2; no clear D gene. Germline loops: CDR1 MNHEY, CDR2 SVGAGI. Trimming left V 0 bases short and J 6 bases short, with 5 bases between. CDR3 length: 13 residues. Written as DNA, the CDR3 is TGTGCCAGCAGTTACTCTGAGGCCGGGGAGCTGTTTTTT. Translation gives CASSYSEAGELFF.

The V and J genes are TRBV20-1 and TRBJ1-1, with 7 positions matching TRBD1. Trimming cost V 2 bases and J 6 bases; bases outside gene matches: 0. This CDR3 comprises 11 residues. Germline values: CDR1 DFQATT, CDR2 SNEGSKA (reference sequence). The CDR3 is CSARTGAEAFF. The CDR3 DNA reads as TGCAGTGCTAGAACAGGGGCTGAAGCTTTCTTT.

The V call is TRBV28, the J call TRBJ1-2; no definite D call. The germline gives CDR1 MDHEN, CDR2 SYDVKM. With 6 bases removed from V and 4 bases from J, the gap between germline ends came to 12 bases. The CDR3 is 13 residues long. CDR3 nucleotide sequence: TGTGCCAGCAGCAAAGGGTTTGGCTATGGCTACACCTTC. Residues: CASSKGFGYGYTF.

The chain joins TRBV28 to TRBJ2-1, with 7 bases identical to TRBD1. The germline CDR1 and CDR2 sequences are MDHEN and SYDVKM. The J segment lost 1 base and the V segment lost 4 bases, leaving 10 bases of the junction unmatched. This CDR3 has 17 amino acids. The CDR3 loop is CASSSPGQPISYNEQFF. CDR3 nucleotides: TGTGCCAGCAGTTCACCGGGACAGCCTATATCCTACAATGAGCAGTTCTTC.

The V and J genes are TRBV27 and TRBJ2-1; 9 bases match TRBD2. This CDR3 contains 15 residues. The junction had 10 bases not matched to a gene; V was cut back by 5 bases and J by 8 bases. The V gene's germline CDR1 is MNHEY and CDR2 SMNVEV (reference sequence). CDR3 protein: CASSTLAGPFYEQFF. As DNA, the CDR3 is TGTGCCAGCAGTACACTAGCGGGCCCGTTTTATGAGCAGTTCTTC.

This rearrangement joins TRBV7-3 to TRBJ2-7; tentative D call: TRBD2 (6 bases). The V and J ends lost 4 bases and 7 bases respectively, with 20 bases between them. The length of the CDR3 is 15 residues. CDR1 and CDR2 (germline): SGHTA, FQGTGA. CDR3 sequence (DNA): TGTGCCAGCAGCTACCGGGACTCCCCCAGTAAGGAGCAGTACTTC. Its protein product is CASSYRDSPSKEQYF.

This chain connects TRBV5-8 to TRBJ2-5; tentative D call: TRBD2 (7 bases). This CDR3 spans 14 amino acids. The V gene lost 7 bases and the J gene lost 5 bases, with 18 bases spanning the gap. The germline CDR1 and CDR2 sequences are SGHTS and YDEGEE. The CDR3 coding sequence is TGTGCCAGCCTTGAGGGGGGGAGCTTGGAGACCCAGTACTTC. Amino acid sequence: CASLEGGSLETQYF.

The count of this clone is one. The chain is built from TRBV6-7 and TRBJ1-2; D is possibly TRBD1 (5 bases). TRBV6-7 carries the ORF label, with uncertain function. This CDR3 spans 13 amino acids. Trimming stripped 2 bases from V and 9 bases from J, with 13 bases between. The CDR3 loop reads CASSYTPGKCYTF. The CDR3 bases are TGTGCCAGCAGTTACACTCCAGGGAAGTGCTACACCTTC.

The chain combines TRBV5-1 with TRBJ2-3; D is undetermined. V was shortened by 2 bases and J by 5 bases, with 9 bases between the two germline ends. This CDR3 contains 13 residues. CDR1 SGHRS and CDR2 YFSETQ come from the germline V gene. The DNA of the CDR3 is TGCGCCAGCAGCTTTACCAGACGAGATACGCAGTATTTT. It specifies CASSFTRRDTQYF.

The rearrangement joins TRBV30 to TRBJ1-2; D not certain. CDR3 size: 12 residues. V lost 2 bases, J lost 7 bases, and 11 bases lay in between. Per the germline V gene, CDR1 is GTSNPN and CDR2 is SVGIG (reference sequence). CDR3 region: CAWSSGIPGYTF. DNA for the CDR3: TGTGCCTGGAGTTCCGGGATCCCTGGCTACACCTTC.

This clone appeared a single time. This rearrangement joins TRBV9 to TRBJ2-7; D ambiguous. V lost 4 bases to trimming and J lost 9 bases, with 23 bases between them. Germline V gives CDR1 SGDLS, CDR2 YYNGEE. The CDR3 runs 15 residues. The CDR3 DNA is TGTGCCAGCAGCCCGACTGCCGGCCTCCCGGGTGTGCAGTACTTC. It specifies CASSPTAGLPGVQYF.

V gene TRBV5-4 combines with J gene TRBJ2-7, with 8 bases that match TRBD2. Germline V gene data show CDR1 as SGHNT and CDR2 as YYREEE (reference sequence). The V segment lost 4 bases and the J segment 5 bases; nucleotides outside the gene matches: 5. The CDR3 length is 13 residues. The CDR3 spells CASSIRTSNEQYF. The CDR3 nucleotides read TGTGCCAGCAGCATACGGACTAGCAACGAGCAGTACTTC.

The rearrangement uses TRBV5-6 and TRBJ2-1; D assignment may be TRBD1 or TRBD2 (6 bases each). The germline V and J ends were trimmed by 1 base and 2 bases, with 10 bases remaining between them. CDR1 is SGHDT, CDR2 YYEEEE, per germline. CDR3 length: 15 residues. CDR3 DNA: TGTGCCAGCAGCTTGCAAGGGGGGCCCTACAATGAGCAGTTCTTC. This gives the protein CASSLQGGPYNEQFF.

The table lists this clone with a count of one. This chain links TRBV5-5 with TRBJ1-2; TRBD1 aligns across 7 bases. Germline assignment: CDR1 SGHKS and CDR2 YYEKEE (reference sequence). CDR3 length: 15 amino acids. Trimming at V came to 1 base and at J to 0 bases, leaving 3 bases not matched to a gene. This CDR3 reads CASSLFQGANYGYTF. CDR3 sequence (DNA): TGTGCCAGCAGCTTGTTTCAGGGGGCTAACTATGGCTACACCTTC. The full variable domain, completed using reference TRBV5-5 and TRBJ1-2, is DAGVTQSPTHLIKTRGQQVTLRCSPISGHKSVSWYQQVLGQGPQFIFQYYEKEERGRGNFPDRFSARQFPNYSSELNVNALLLGDSALYLCASSLFQGANYGYTFGSGTRLTVV.

V is TRBV6-1 and J is TRBJ1-1; D gene ambiguous. The V end was cut by 5 bases, the J end by 2 bases, with 9 bases between. The CDR3 sequence is 13 residues long. Germline CDR1 and CDR2: MNHNS and SASEGT. CDR3 sequence reads: CASSKMGNTEAFF. The CDR3, as DNA: TGTGCCAGCAGTAAAATGGGAAACACTGAAGCTTTCTTT.

The rearrangement joins TRBV7-2 to TRBJ1-5, with TRBD1 matching over 7 bases. The CDR3 covers 16 residues. Germline CDR1 is SGHTA and CDR2 is FQGNSA. The ends lost 3 bases at V and 1 base at J; junction bases unmatched: 6. The CDR3 is CASSFVGGKSNQPQHF. DNA for the CDR3: TGTGCCAGCAGCTTTGTAGGGGGCAAAAGCAATCAGCCCCAGCATTTT. The variable domain in full, with the rest retrieved from reference TRBV7-2 and TRBJ1-5, is GAGVSQSPSNKVTEKGKDVELRCDPISGHTALYWYRQSLGQGLEFLIYFQGNSAPDKSGLPSDRFSAERTGGSVSTLTIQRTQQEDSAVYLCASSFVGGKSNQPQHFGDGTRLSIL.

The DNA for the CDR3 is TGTGCCAGCATCCACAGGGGTAAAAAAGAGACCCAGTACTTC. Its protein product is CASIHRGKKETQYF. The chain combines TRBV7-2 with TRBJ2-5; 7 positions match TRBD1. Germline CDR1 SGHTA, CDR2 FQGNSA. V was clipped by 7 bases and J by 3 bases; unmatched bases: 8. The CDR3 is 14 amino acids.

The chain recombines TRBV27 with TRBJ2-5; 7 nucleotides line up with TRBD1. Near its end, the DNA agrees better with TRBJ2-7, so the J call may be wrong. CDR1 is MNHEY and CDR2 is SMNVEV in the germline V gene (reference sequence). The CDR3 is 17 residues long. CDR3 region: CASSLSSTGQASYEQYF. The DNA for the CDR3 is TGTGCCAGCAGTTTATCCAGCACCGGACAGGCGTCCTACGAGCAGTACTTC.

The gene calls are TRBV27 and TRBJ2-5; 7 bases agree with TRBD2. Germline trimming cut 4 bases from V and 3 bases from J; bases unmatched to any gene: 5. Germline lookup yields CDR1 MNHEY and CDR2 SMNVEV (reference sequence). This CDR3 region has 14 residues. The CDR3 loop reads CASSSRDYEETQYF. In DNA, the CDR3 is TGTGCCAGCAGTTCCCGGGACTACGAAGAGACCCAGTACTTC.

The genes are TRBV11-3 and TRBJ2-1; perhaps TRBD1 as D (5 bases). V was shortened by 5 bases and J by 8 bases, with 22 bases between the two germline ends. Per the germline V gene, CDR1 is SGHNT and CDR2 is YENEEA. CDR3 length: 16 residues. CDR3 loop: CASSPSPYLGVDEQFF. The CDR3 DNA reads as TGTGCCAGCAGCCCTAGTCCCTACCTAGGGGTTGATGAGCAGTTCTTC.